Listed below are T cell receptor beta chains from one sample, sequenced in a study of blood T cells in healthy people across ages. TCRdb re-called the 5' RACE reads with MiXCR, one entry per CDR3 protein. The data hold 800,000 to 950,000 distinct CDR3 sequences, with about 37% observed a single time. The sequenced material came from blood. The receptors were gathered from a man between 18 and 29 years old in good health. Each CDR3 is given with its conserved first and last residue. The order of the fields is V gene, D gene, clone size, J gene, CDR3 length, CDR3 protein, CDR3 DNA. D genes are given only for firm matches. Size tells how often a clone was seen (once, few, many) or the class of an expanded clone, and some rows leave it out.

TRBV18,NA,NA,TRBJ2-1,13,CASSPPGDNEQFF,TGTGCCAGCTCACCACCGGGAGACAATGAGCAGTTCTTC
TRBV12-3/TRBV12-4,NA,NA,TRBJ2-3,16,CASNNPRGPNTDTQYF,TGTGCCAGCAATAATCCCCGGGGGCCAAACACAGATACGCAGTATTTT
TRBV4-1,NA,NA,TRBJ1-1,15,CASSRSLDGSEDAFF,TGCGCCAGCAGCCGCTCCCTCGATGGTAGTGAAGACGCTTTCTTT
TRBV18,NA,few,TRBJ2-6,14,CASSPATGANVLTF,TGTGCCAGCTCACCGGCCACTGGGGCCAACGTCCTGACTTTC
TRBV20-1,TRBD2,NA,TRBJ2-4,15,CSARERVLAGWEQYF,TGCAGTGCTAGAGAGCGAGTTCTAGCGGGGTGGGAGCAGTACTTC
TRBV28,NA,NA,TRBJ2-7,14,CASSFRDGAYEQYF,TGTGCCAGCAGTTTTAGAGACGGGGCCTACGAGCAGTACTTC
TRBV12-3/TRBV12-4,TRBD1,many,TRBJ1-5,15,CASSLEVQGNQPQHF,TGTGCCAGCAGTTTAGAGGTACAGGGGAATCAGCCCCAGCATTTT
TRBV4-3,TRBD1,NA,TRBJ2-7,20,CASSQDRVHLDRGPHNEQYF,TGCGCCAGCAGCCAAGATCGAGTACACCTAGACAGGGGACCCCACAATGAGCAGTACTTC
TRBV12-3/TRBV12-4,NA,NA,TRBJ2-2,13,CASSSWGTGELFF,TGTGCCAGCAGTTCCTGGGGTACCGGGGAGCTGTTTTTT
TRBV20-1,NA,NA,TRBJ2-7,13,CSAVRDPTYEQYF,TGCAGTGCAGTCCGGGACCCTACCTACGAGCAGTACTTC
TRBV20-1,TRBD2,few,TRBJ2-3,16,CSAPETSGRFTDTQYF,TGCAGTGCTCCGGAAACTAGCGGCCGATTCACAGATACGCAGTATTTT
TRBV4-1,NA,NA,TRBJ1-1,16,CASSPGVGGRQTEAFF,TGCGCCAGCAGCCCTGGGGTCGGGGGCCGCCAGACTGAAGCTTTCTTT
TRBV4-3,TRBD1,NA,TRBJ1-6,21,CASSQDSFVGTAVFTNSPLHF,TGCGCCAGCAGCCAAGATTCGTTTGTCGGGACAGCTGTATTTACTAATTCACCCCTCCACTTT
TRBV5-6,TRBD1,few,TRBJ2-1,15,CASSSGQNTYNEQFF,TGTGCCAGCAGCTCGGGACAGAACACCTACAATGAGCAGTTCTTC
TRBV20-1,NA,NA,TRBJ1-6,18,CSARDWGFQGEDNSPLHF,TGCAGTGCTAGAGATTGGGGGTTCCAGGGCGAGGATAATTCACCCCTCCACTTT
TRBV5-1,NA,few,TRBJ2-7,14,CASSLRDINYEQYF,TGCGCCAGCAGCTTGAGGGACATCAACTACGAGCAGTACTTC
TRBV4-3,TRBD1,NA,TRBJ1-4,15,CASSQEGTGGLVLFF,TGCGCCAGCAGCCAAGAAGGGACAGGGGGCTTAGTCCTGTTTTTT
TRBV4-3,TRBD1,many,TRBJ1-6,18,CASSQGVPGQGQRSPLHF,TGCGCCAGCAGCCAAGGGGTCCCGGGACAGGGACAGCGTTCACCCCTCCACTTT
TRBV6-5,NA,few,TRBJ1-2,15,CASSPAGGKIYGYTF,TGTGCCAGCAGTCCTGCGGGGGGAAAGATCTATGGCTACACCTTC
TRBV5-1,TRBD1,few,TRBJ2-1,16,CASSRSGQGWGNEQFF,TGCGCCAGCAGCCGTTCCGGACAGGGTTGGGGCAATGAGCAGTTCTTC
TRBV25-1,TRBD1,few,TRBJ2-2,14,CATTGTGLTGELFF,TGTGCCACCACCGGGACAGGGTTAACCGGGGAGCTGTTTTTT
TRBV9,TRBD1,NA,TRBJ1-1,15,CASSVGSGGNTEAFF,TGTGCCAGCAGCGTGGGTTCAGGGGGGAACACTGAAGCTTTCTTT
TRBV6-6,NA,NA,TRBJ1-1,15,CAAALTPRARTEAFF,TGTGCCGCAGCCCTGACACCCAGGGCGAGGACTGAAGCTTTCTTT
TRBV30,NA,NA,TRBJ1-2,12,CAWSEGNYGYTF,TGTGCCTGGAGTGAGGGCAACTATGGCTACACCTTC
TRBV6-5,NA,NA,TRBJ1-4,15,CASSYSGARDEKLFF,TGTGCCAGCAGTTACTCGGGGGCGAGGGATGAAAAACTGTTTTTT
TRBV14,NA,many,TRBJ2-3,14,CASSQVGLTDTQYF,TGTGCCAGCAGCCAAGTCGGACTCACAGATACGCAGTATTTT
TRBV20-1,TRBD1,NA,TRBJ2-7,15,CSARTGYGGFYEQYF,TGCAGTGCAAGGACAGGGTACGGAGGCTTCTACGAGCAGTACTTC
TRBV5-1,NA,NA,TRBJ2-2,15,CASSLLTSSSGELFF,TGCGCCAGCAGCTTACTGACTAGTTCATCCGGGGAGCTGTTTTTT
TRBV20-1,NA,NA,TRBJ1-5,14,CSAQTGQHNQPQHF,TGCAGTGCCCAGACAGGACAGCACAATCAGCCCCAGCATTTT
TRBV20-1,TRBD1,NA,TRBJ1-1,19,CSARDRFMDRADSSPEAFF,TGCAGTGCTAGAGATAGATTCATGGACAGGGCTGACTCGAGCCCTGAAGCTTTCTTT
TRBV29-1,NA,many,TRBJ1-2,11,CSVETRDGYTF,TGCAGCGTTGAAACCAGAGATGGCTACACCTTC
TRBV20-1,NA,NA,TRBJ2-7,14,CSAREDISSYEQYF,TGCAGTGCTAGGGAAGACATTTCCTCCTACGAGCAGTACTTC
TRBV5-1,NA,many,TRBJ1-4,16,CASSSGQPTTNEKLFF,TGCGCCAGCAGCTCAGGACAACCGACAACTAATGAAAAACTGTTTTTT
TRBV6-1,TRBD1,NA,TRBJ1-5,17,CAASLGQGAGLGQPQHF,TGTGCCGCGTCCCTGGGACAGGGGGCCGGTCTAGGTCAGCCCCAGCATTTT
TRBV6-2/TRBV6-3,NA,many,TRBJ2-1,13,CASSYLGGDEQFF,TGTGCCAGCAGTTACTTGGGGGGCGATGAGCAGTTCTTC
TRBV27,TRBD2,many,TRBJ2-1,15,CASWAASGDYNEQFF,TGTGCCAGTTGGGCGGCTAGCGGGGATTACAATGAGCAGTTCTTC
TRBV19,NA,NA,TRBJ2-5,15,CASTSGALPNNEQYF,TGTGCCAGTACCTCAGGCGCCCTCCCGAACAATGAGCAGTACTTC
TRBV4-1,NA,NA,TRBJ2-7,16,CASSQVVPMDLYEQYF,TGCGCCAGCAGCCAAGTCGTCCCGATGGACCTCTACGAGCAGTACTTC
TRBV20-1,NA,NA,TRBJ2-1,15,CSASLGYARRETQFF,TGCAGTGCTAGCCTCGGTTACGCAAGACGGGAGACCCAGTTCTTC
TRBV12-3/TRBV12-4,NA,few,TRBJ2-5,15,CASSLGLELGETQYF,TGTGCCAGCAGTTTAGGACTAGAGCTGGGTGAGACCCAGTACTTC
TRBV7-6,TRBD1,many,TRBJ2-7,16,CASSNGPGQGFYEQYF,TGTGCCAGCAGCAATGGTCCGGGACAGGGTTTCTACGAGCAGTACTTC
TRBV20-1,NA,NA,TRBJ2-7,14,CSARDRRAVYEQYF,TGCAGTGCTAGAGATCGGAGGGCTGTCTACGAGCAGTACTTC
TRBV12-3/TRBV12-4,NA,many,TRBJ1-1,14,CASTPRTENTEAFF,TGTGCCAGCACCCCCCGGACGGAGAACACTGAAGCTTTCTTT
TRBV27,TRBD1,NA,TRBJ2-7,13,CASMRQGLDEQYF,TGTGCCAGCATGCGACAGGGGTTGGACGAGCAGTACTTC
TRBV30,TRBD1,few,TRBJ1-4,19,CAWRPPGQGYSATNEKLFF,TGTGCCTGGAGACCTCCGGGACAGGGCTATTCTGCAACTAATGAAAAACTGTTTTTT
TRBV18,NA,NA,TRBJ1-2,17,CASSPTGSRGKTYGYTF,TGTGCCAGCTCACCCACGGGGAGCAGAGGCAAAACCTATGGCTACACCTTC
TRBV28,NA,NA,TRBJ1-3,16,CASSLVPTASGNTIYF,TGTGCCAGCAGTTTAGTCCCGACAGCATCTGGAAACACCATATATTTT
TRBV6-2/TRBV6-3,NA,few,TRBJ2-6,14,CASSWFSGANVLTF,TGTGCCAGCAGTTGGTTCTCTGGGGCCAACGTCCTGACTTTC
TRBV14,TRBD1,NA,TRBJ1-6,15,CASSRDRLGYSPLHF,TGTGCCAGCAGCCGGGACAGGTTGGGATATTCACCCCTCCACTTT
TRBV7-2,TRBD2,few,TRBJ2-5,17,CASSLGSGGPTQETQYF,TGTGCCAGCAGCTTAGGTAGCGGGGGCCCAACTCAAGAGACCCAGTACTTC
TRBV12-3/TRBV12-4,NA,NA,TRBJ2-7,14,CACSLVGISYEQYF,TGTGCCTGCAGTTTAGTAGGGATCTCCTACGAGCAGTACTTC